The clone carrying this T cell receptor (beta chain) has at least ten counts. PCR was performed a second time for about 7 to 12 cycles using a sample-barcoded 5' primer and a J-beta primer mix. MiXCR, applied by TCRdb to the 5' RACE reads, yields one record per CDR3 protein. The repertoire consists of fewer than 750,000 distinct CDR3 sequences, with about 50% occurring once and the leading ten covering approximately 13%. These data belong to a study of blood T cells in healthy people across ages. CDR3 size: 17 residues. V was clipped by 8 bases and J by 2 bases; unmatched bases: 11. CDR1 SGHVS and CDR2 FQNEAQ come from the germline V gene.

The V gene is TRBV7-8, the J gene TRBJ2-3; 12 nucleotides align to TRBD2. The sequenced sample consisted of blood. The TCR originated in a woman aged 80 or over in good health. The CDR3 spells CASRTSGALKPTDTQYF. The CDR3 DNA is TGTGCCAGCCGGACTAGCGGGGCCCTTAAACCCACAGATACGCAGTATTTT.